This paragraph covers one T cell receptor (beta chain) sequence. What it binds is not known. These data originate in a study of OX40 agonist ivuxolimab in advanced cancers. Study-wide background: A partial response was reached by three patients: one with hepatocellular carcinoma and two with cutaneous melanoma.

Study findings and constraints: Patients with a partial response at 0.1-3.0 mg/kg had among the lowest clonal expansion.

Clones were sequenced by immunoSEQ multiplex PCR, and TCRdb holds only the in-frame ones, with some missing. The data show just under 20,000 clones, around 80% seen once. V lost 4 bases, J lost 5 bases, and 5 bases stayed unmatched. Germline CDR1 reads SGHKS; CDR2 reads YYEKEE (reference sequence). The CDR3 consists of 16 residues. This material consisted of CD4+ or CD8+ T cells sorted from blood, taken in a trial of the OX40 agonist ivuxolimab. The sequence derives from an adult with an advanced solid tumor such as melanoma, head and neck, liver or kidney cancer. The chain carries TRBV5-5 and TRBJ1-6; 11 bases match TRBD1. CDR3 sequence reads: CASSPRTGGNNSPLHF. For the CDR3, the DNA is TGTGCCAGCAGCCCACGGACAGGGGGCAATAATTCACCCCTCCACTTT. The complete variable domain, with remaining parts taken from reference TRBV5-5 and TRBJ1-6, reads DAGVTQSPTHLIKTRGQQVTLRCSPISGHKSVSWYQQVLGQGPQFIFQYYEKEERGRGNFPDRFSARQFPNYSSELNVNALLLGDSALYLCASSPRTGGNNSPLHFGNGTRLTVT.